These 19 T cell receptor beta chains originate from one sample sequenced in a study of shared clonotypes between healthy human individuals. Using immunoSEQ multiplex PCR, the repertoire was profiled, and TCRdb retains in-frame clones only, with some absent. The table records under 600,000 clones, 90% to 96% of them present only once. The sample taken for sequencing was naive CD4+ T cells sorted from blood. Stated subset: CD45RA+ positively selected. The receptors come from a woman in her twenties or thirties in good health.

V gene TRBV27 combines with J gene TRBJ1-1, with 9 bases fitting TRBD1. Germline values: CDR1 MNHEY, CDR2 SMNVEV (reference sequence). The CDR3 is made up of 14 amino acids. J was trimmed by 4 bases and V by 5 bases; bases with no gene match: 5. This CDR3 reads CASSNRDRATEAFF. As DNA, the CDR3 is TGTGCCAGCAGTAACCGGGACAGGGCCACTGAAGCTTTCTTT.

CDR3 sequence: CASSGWDSFQQHTQYF. The CDR3 coding sequence is TGTGCCAGCAGCGGGTGGGACAGCTTCCAGCAGCATACGCAGTATTTT. The chain combines TRBV28 with TRBJ2-3; TRBD1 matches 7 bases. The CDR3 sequence is 16 residues long. Germline trimming cut 6 bases from V and 7 bases from J; bases unmatched to any gene: 16. Germline CDR1 is MDHEN and CDR2 is SYDVKM.

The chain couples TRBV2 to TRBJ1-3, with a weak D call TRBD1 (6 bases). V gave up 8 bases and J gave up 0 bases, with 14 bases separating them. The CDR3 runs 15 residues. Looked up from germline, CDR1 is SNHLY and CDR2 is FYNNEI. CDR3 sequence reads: CASLQTGISGNTIYF. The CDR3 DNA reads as TGTGCCAGCCTTCAGACAGGCATCTCTGGAAACACCATATATTTT. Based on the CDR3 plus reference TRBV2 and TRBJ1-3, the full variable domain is EPEVTQTPSHQVTQMGQEVILRCVPISNHLYFYWYRQILGQKVEFLVSFYNNEISEKSEIFDDQFSVERPDGSNFTLKIRSTKLEDSAMYFCASLQTGISGNTIYFGEGSWLTVV.

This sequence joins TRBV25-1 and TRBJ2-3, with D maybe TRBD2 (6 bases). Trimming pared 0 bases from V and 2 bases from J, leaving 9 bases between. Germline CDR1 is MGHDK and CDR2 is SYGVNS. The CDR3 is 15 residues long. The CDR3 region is CASSEYGGNTDTQYF. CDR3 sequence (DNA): TGTGCCAGCAGTGAATACGGGGGAAACACAGATACGCAGTATTTT.

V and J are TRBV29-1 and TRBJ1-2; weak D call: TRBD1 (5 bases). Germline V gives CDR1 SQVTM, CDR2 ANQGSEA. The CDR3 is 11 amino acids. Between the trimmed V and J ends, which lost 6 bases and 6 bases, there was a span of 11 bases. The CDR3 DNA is TGCAGCGTCGGCGGGGACGATGGCTACACCTTC. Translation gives CSVGGDDGYTF.

CDR3 sequence: CASSLLRDRVRNEQFF. The CDR3 nucleotides are TGCGCCAGCAGCTTGCTACGGGACAGGGTCAGGAATGAGCAGTTCTTC. This chain links TRBV5-1 with TRBJ2-1; TRBD1 agrees at 9 bases. Trimming took 1 base from V and 7 from J; bases not matched to a gene: 9. The germline gives CDR1 SGHRS, CDR2 YFSETQ. The CDR3 totals 16 residues.

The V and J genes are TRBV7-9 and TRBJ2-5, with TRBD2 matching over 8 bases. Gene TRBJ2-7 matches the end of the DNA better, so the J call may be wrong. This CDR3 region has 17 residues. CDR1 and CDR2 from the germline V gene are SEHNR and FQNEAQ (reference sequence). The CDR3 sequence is CASSLDRLAISSYEQYF. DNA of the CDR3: TGTGCCAGCAGCTTAGACCGACTAGCGATAAGCTCCTACGAGCAGTACTTC.

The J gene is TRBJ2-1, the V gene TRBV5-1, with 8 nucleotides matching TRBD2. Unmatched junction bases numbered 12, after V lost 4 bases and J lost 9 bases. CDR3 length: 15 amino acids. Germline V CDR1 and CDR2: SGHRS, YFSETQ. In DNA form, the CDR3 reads TGCGCCAGCAGCCAAGCGGGGGCAGGCGGGGGTGAGCAGTTCTTC. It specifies CASSQAGAGGGEQFF.

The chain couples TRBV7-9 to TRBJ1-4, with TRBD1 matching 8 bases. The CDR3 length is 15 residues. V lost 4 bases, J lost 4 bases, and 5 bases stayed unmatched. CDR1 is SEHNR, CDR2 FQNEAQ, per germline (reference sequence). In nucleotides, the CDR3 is TGTGCCAGCAGCTCCAGGGGGCAGATTAATGAAAAACTGTTTTTT. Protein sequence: CASSSRGQINEKLFF.

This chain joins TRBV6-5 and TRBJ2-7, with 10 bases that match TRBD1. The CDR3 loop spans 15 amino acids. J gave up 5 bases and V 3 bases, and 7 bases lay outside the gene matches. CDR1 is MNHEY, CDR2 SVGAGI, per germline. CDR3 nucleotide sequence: TGTGCCAGCAGTTATTCCGGGACAGGGGATCACGAGCAGTACTTC. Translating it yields CASSYSGTGDHEQYF.

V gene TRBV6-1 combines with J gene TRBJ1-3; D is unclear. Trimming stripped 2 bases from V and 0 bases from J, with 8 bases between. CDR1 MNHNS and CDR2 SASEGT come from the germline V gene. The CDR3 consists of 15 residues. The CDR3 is CASSEFIGSGNTIYF. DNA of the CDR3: TGTGCCAGCAGTGAATTCATTGGCTCTGGAAACACCATATATTTT.

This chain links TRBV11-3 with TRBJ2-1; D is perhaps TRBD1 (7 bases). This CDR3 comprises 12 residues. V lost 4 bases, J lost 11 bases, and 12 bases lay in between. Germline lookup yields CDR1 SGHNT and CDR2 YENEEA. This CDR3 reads CASSWAGGQQFF. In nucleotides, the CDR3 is TGTGCCAGCAGCTGGGCAGGGGGGCAGCAGTTCTTC.

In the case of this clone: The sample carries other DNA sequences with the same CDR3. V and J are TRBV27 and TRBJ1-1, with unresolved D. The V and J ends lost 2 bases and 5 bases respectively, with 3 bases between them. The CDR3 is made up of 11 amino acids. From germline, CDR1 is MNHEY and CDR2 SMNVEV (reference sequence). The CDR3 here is CASSLGTEAFF. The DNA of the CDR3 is TGTGCCAGCAGTTTAGGAACTGAAGCTTTCTTT.

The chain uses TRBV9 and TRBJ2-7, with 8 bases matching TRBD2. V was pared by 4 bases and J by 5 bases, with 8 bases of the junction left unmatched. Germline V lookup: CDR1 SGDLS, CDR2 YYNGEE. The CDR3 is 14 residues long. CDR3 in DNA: TGTGCCAGCAGCTACCGAGCGGGGGATGACGAGCAGTACTTC. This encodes CASSYRAGDDEQYF. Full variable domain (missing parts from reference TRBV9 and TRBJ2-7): DSGVTQTPKHLITATGQRVTLRCSPRSGDLSVYWYQQSLDQGLQFLIQYYNGEERAKGNILERFSAQQFPDLHSELNLSSLELGDSALYFCASSYRAGDDEQYFGPGTRLTVT.

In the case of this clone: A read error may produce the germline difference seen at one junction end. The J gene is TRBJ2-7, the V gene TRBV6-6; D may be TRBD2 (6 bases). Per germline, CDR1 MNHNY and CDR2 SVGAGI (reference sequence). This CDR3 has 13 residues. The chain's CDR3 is CASSYSPEETSNF. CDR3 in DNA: TGTGCCAGCAGTTACTCGCCGGAGGAGACTAGTAACTTC.

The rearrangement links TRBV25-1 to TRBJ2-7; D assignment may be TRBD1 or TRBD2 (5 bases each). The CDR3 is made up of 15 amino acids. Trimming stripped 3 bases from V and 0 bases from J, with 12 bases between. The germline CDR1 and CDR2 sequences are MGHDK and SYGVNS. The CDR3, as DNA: TGTGCCAGCAGTGACCGGGACGGCCGCTCCTACGAGCAGTACTTC. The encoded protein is CASSDRDGRSYEQYF.

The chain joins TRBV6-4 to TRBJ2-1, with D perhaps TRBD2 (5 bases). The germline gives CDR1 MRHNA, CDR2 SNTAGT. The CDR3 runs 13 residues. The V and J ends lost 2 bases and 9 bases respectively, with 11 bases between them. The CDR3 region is CASSDDGKSEQFF. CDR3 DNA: TGTGCCAGCAGTGACGACGGGAAAAGTGAGCAGTTCTTC.

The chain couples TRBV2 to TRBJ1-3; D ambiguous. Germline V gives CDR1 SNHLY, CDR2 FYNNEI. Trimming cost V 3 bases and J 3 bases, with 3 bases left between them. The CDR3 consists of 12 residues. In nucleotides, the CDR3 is TGTGCCAGCAGTGAGTTTGGAAACACCATATATTTT. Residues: CASSEFGNTIYF.

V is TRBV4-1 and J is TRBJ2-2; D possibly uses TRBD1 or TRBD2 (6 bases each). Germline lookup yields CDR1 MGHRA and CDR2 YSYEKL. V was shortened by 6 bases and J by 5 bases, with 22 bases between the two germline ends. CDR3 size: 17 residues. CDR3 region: CASRDVRGQGRTGELFF. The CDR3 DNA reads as TGCGCCAGCAGGGACGTCCGGGGGCAGGGGCGGACCGGGGAGCTGTTTTTT.